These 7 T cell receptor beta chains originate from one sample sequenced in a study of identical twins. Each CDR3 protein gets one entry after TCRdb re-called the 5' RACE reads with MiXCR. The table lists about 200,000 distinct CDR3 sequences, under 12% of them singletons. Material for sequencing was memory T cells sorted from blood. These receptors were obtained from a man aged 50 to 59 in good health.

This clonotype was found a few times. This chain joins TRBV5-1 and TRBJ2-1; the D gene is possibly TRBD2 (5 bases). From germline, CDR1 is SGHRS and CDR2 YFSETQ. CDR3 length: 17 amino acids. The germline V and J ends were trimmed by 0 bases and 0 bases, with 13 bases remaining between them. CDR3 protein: CASSLGSGLTSYNEQFF. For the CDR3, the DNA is TGCGCCAGCAGCTTGGGTTCAGGACTTACCTCCTACAATGAGCAGTTCTTC.

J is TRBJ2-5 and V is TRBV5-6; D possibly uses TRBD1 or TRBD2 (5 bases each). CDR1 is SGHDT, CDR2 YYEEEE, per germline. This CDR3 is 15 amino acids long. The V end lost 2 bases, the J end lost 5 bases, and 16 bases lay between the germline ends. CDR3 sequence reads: CASSLLGVLVETQYF. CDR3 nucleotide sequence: TGTGCCAGCAGCTTACTAGGGGTTTTAGTGGAGACCCAGTACTTC.

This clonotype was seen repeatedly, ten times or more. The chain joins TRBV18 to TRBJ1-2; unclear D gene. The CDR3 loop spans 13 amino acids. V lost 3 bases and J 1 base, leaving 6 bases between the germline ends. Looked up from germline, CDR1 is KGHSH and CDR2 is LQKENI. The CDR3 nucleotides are TGTGCCAGCTCACCCGAGATTAACTATGGCTACACCTTC. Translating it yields CASSPEINYGYTF.

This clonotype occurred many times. CDR3 residues: CASSLGLLLNYGYTF. CDR3 nucleotide sequence: TGTGCCAGCAGTTTAGGCCTACTACTTAACTATGGCTACACCTTC. The chain employs TRBV12-3 or TRBV12-4 and TRBJ1-2; D gene unclear. This CDR3 spans 15 amino acids. The V gene lost 1 base and the J gene lost 1 base, with 10 bases spanning the gap.

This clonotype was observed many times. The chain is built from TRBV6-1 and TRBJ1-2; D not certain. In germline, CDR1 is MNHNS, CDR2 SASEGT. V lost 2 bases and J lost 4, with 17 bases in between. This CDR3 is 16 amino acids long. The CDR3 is CASSEFSANPIYGYTF. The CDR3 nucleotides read TGTGCCAGCAGTGAATTTTCGGCTAACCCAATCTATGGCTACACCTTC.

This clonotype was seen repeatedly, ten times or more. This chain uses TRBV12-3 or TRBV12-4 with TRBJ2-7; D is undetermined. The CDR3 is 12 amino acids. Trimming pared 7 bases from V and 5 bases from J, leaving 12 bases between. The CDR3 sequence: CASNETPDEQYF. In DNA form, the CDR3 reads TGTGCCAGCAATGAGACCCCTGACGAGCAGTACTTC.

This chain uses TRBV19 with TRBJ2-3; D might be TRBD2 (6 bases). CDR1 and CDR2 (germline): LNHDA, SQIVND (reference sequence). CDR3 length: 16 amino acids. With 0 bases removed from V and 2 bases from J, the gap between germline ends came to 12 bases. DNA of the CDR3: TGTGCCAGTAGTATAGACCTTAGCGGATACACAGATACGCAGTATTTT. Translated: CASSIDLSGYTDTQYF.